A single sample gave rise to the 12 T cell receptor beta chains below, sequenced in a study of cytomegalovirus exposure and HLA in healthy donors. Researchers ran the PCR with 60 Vbeta and 13 Jbeta primers. Repertoires were generated with immunoSEQ multiplex PCR, while TCRdb's copy carries only in-frame clones and drops some. This listing includes tens of thousands of clones. Sequencing used PBMCs. The receptors derive from a woman aged 25 to 39 in good health and CMV-seropositive.

This chain uses TRBV25-1 with TRBJ1-2; 8 bases are a match to TRBD1. Looked up from germline, CDR1 is MGHDK and CDR2 is SYGVNS. With V trimmed by 9 bases and J by 4 bases, 7 bases remained unmatched. This CDR3 is 13 amino acids long. CDR3: CASSTGTGYGYTF. The CDR3 nucleotides read TGTGCCAGTTCTACCGGGACAGGCTATGGCTACACCTTC.

The J gene is TRBJ2-3, the V gene TRBV5-4, with TRBD1 matching over 7 bases. Trimming removed 4 bases from V and 2 bases from J; junction bases left unmatched: 7. The germline V gene encodes CDR1 SGHNT and CDR2 YYREEE (reference sequence). The CDR3 sequence is 15 residues long. The CDR3 coding sequence is TGTGCCAGCAGCGCAACAGGGGAGCCCACAGATACGCAGTATTTT. Translating gives CASSATGEPTDTQYF.

V is TRBV11-2 and J is TRBJ1-2; 10 bases align to TRBD1. The germline V gene encodes CDR1 SGHAT and CDR2 FQNNGV. This CDR3 comprises 13 residues. V lost 6 bases to trimming and J lost 8 bases; unmatched junction nucleotides: 6. The CDR3, as DNA: TGTGCCAGCAGTATGACAGGGGGCGTAGGCTACACCTTC. This translates into CASSMTGGVGYTF.

This sequence joins TRBV5-1 and TRBJ2-1; 11 positions agree with TRBD2. This CDR3 is 15 amino acids long. With V trimmed by 4 bases and J by 7 bases, 7 bases remained unmatched. The V gene's germline CDR1 is SGHRS and CDR2 YFSETQ. CDR3 nucleotide sequence: TGCGCCAGCAGCCCCCTAGCGGGGGGAGGGAATGAGCAGTTCTTC. As protein: CASSPLAGGGNEQFF.

The chain uses TRBV27 and TRBJ2-7; 10 positions match TRBD2. V shed 5 bases and J 2 bases; nucleotides not matched to a gene: 3. Per germline, CDR1 MNHEY and CDR2 SMNVEV (reference sequence). The CDR3 has 14 amino acids. The DNA of the CDR3 is TGTGCCAGCAGTCCGAGCGGGAGGGCCTACGAGCAGTACTTC. This encodes CASSPSGRAYEQYF.

The J gene is TRBJ1-5, the V gene TRBV4-1; D not certain. CDR3 size: 14 residues. Germline V CDR1 and CDR2: MGHRA, YSYEKL. V was clipped by 1 base and J by 8 bases, with 12 bases between them. CDR3 region: CASSQGGQREPQHF. CDR3 DNA sequence: TGCGCCAGCAGCCAAGGAGGGCAGAGGGAGCCCCAGCATTTT.

The J gene is TRBJ1-2, the V gene TRBV7-2, with D possibly TRBD1 on 5 matching bases. CDR3 length equals 17 residues. Germline-derived CDR1 and CDR2 are SGHTA and FQGNSA. V was shortened by 1 base and J by 1 base, with 16 bases between the two germline ends. This CDR3 is CASSLVAGQADNYGYTF. The DNA for the CDR3 is TGTGCCAGCAGCTTAGTGGCGGGGCAGGCCGATAACTATGGCTACACCTTC.

The chain recombines TRBV4-2 with TRBJ1-1, with a weak D call TRBD1 (6 bases). Trimming cost V 0 bases and J 7 bases, with 12 bases left between them. Germline assignment: CDR1 LGHNA and CDR2 YNFKEQ. The CDR3 length is 14 residues. In nucleotides, the CDR3 is TGTGCCAGCAGCCAAGACAGGGGTGTCGGTGAAGCTTTCTTT. Translating gives CASSQDRGVGEAFF.

V and J are TRBV4-1 and TRBJ2-7; D unresolved. The CDR3 loop spans 14 amino acids. The V end lost 3 bases, the J end lost 0 bases, and 9 bases lay between the germline ends. Germline CDR1 reads MGHRA; CDR2 reads YSYEKL. The CDR3 spells CASSHIALSYEQYF. The CDR3 coding sequence is TGCGCCAGCAGCCATATTGCGCTCTCCTACGAGCAGTACTTC.

The V call is TRBV5-1, the J call TRBJ1-4; 10 bases are shared with TRBD1. The length of the CDR3 is 15 residues. Losses at the gene ends were 3 bases for V and 6 bases for J; bases not matched to a gene: 5. Per germline, CDR1 SGHRS and CDR2 YFSETQ. CDR3 coding DNA: TGCGCCAGCAGCTACTGGACAGGGGGGGATGAAAAACTGTTTTTT. Translating gives CASSYWTGGDEKLFF.

The chain employs TRBV6-1 and TRBJ2-1, with TRBD2 matching over 8 bases. The V gene's germline CDR1 is MNHNS and CDR2 SASEGT. Germline trimming cut 7 bases from V and 0 bases from J; bases unmatched to any gene: 5. CDR3 size: 15 residues. The CDR3: CASNTGTSSYNEQFF. The CDR3 DNA follows: TGTGCCAGCAATACCGGGACTAGCTCCTACAATGAGCAGTTCTTC.

V and J are TRBV5-4 and TRBJ1-2; no firm D call. Germline values: CDR1 SGHNT, CDR2 YYREEE (reference sequence). Trimming removed 0 bases at V and 8 bases at J, with 8 bases between. The CDR3 runs to 12 residues. CDR3 in amino acids: CASSLDQIGYTF. The CDR3 DNA reads as TGTGCCAGCAGCTTGGACCAGATCGGCTACACCTTC.